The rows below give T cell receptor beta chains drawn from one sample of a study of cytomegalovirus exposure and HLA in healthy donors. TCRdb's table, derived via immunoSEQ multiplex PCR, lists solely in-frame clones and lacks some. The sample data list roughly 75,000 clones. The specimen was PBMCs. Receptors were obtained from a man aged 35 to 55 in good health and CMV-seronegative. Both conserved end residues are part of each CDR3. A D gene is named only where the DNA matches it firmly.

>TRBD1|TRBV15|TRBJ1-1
TGTGCCACCAGCAGCCGGGACAGGGAATATACTGAAGCTTTCTTT
CATSSRDREYTEAFF
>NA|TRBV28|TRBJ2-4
TGTGCCAGCAGTTCCCTGACAGGTCGGAGAGCCAAAAACATTCAGTACTTC
CASSSLTGRRAKNIQYF
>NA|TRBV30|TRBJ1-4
TGTGCCTGGGCTAAGCAGGCTAATGAAAAACTGTTTTTT
CAWAKQANEKLFF
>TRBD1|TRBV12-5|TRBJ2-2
TGTGCTAGTGCCAACCAGGGGGCTAGCGGGGAGCTGTTTTTT
CASANQGASGELFF
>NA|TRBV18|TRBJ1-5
TGTGCCAGCTCAGCTCCGGGGGTGGATCAGCCCCAGCATTTT
CASSAPGVDQPQHF
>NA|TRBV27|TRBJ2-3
TGTGCCAGCAGTTTGGCAGGAACATACACAGATACGCAGTATTTT
CASSLAGTYTDTQYF
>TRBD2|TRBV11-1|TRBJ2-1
TGTGCCAGCAGCTTATTCGGACTAGCCGCCGAGCAGTTCTTC
CASSLFGLAAEQFF
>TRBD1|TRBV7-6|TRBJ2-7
TGTGCCAGCAGCTTAGAGCCTCCGGACAGGGGGCACTACGAGCAGTACTTC
CASSLEPPDRGHYEQYF
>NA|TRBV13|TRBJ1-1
TGTGCCAGCAGCTTGTCCAGGAACACTGAAGCTTTCTTT
CASSLSRNTEAFF
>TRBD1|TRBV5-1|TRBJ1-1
TGCGCCAGCAGCTGGGGAGGTCGGACAGGTGAAGCTTTCTTT
CASSWGGRTGEAFF
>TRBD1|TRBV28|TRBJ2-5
TGTGCCAGCAGTTTTGCAGGGGGTACAGGGCCGTCGGAGACCCAGTACTTC
CASSFAGGTGPSETQYF
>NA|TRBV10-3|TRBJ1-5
TGTGCCATCAGCCCAGGGGTTAAAGGGAGTCAGCCCCAGCATTTT
CAISPGVKGSQPQHF
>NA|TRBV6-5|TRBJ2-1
TGTGCCAGCAGTTACTCTGCGGCGACTTACAATGAGCAGTTCTTC
CASSYSAATYNEQFF
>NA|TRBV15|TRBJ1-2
TGTGCCACCAGCAGAGATCGGGGGATAGGCGGCTACACCTTC
CATSRDRGIGGYTF
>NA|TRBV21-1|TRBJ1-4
TGTGCCAGCAACCGCCGGGACAGGGGGCGCACTAATGAAAAACTGTTTTTT
CASNRRDRGRTNEKLFF
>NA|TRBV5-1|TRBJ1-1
TGCGCCAGCACGCTGACCCAGGGTACGACTGAAGCTTTCTTT
CASTLTQGTTEAFF
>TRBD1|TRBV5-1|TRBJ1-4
TGCGCCACCCGACAGGGACTTCAGGAAAAACTGTTTTTT
CATRQGLQEKLFF
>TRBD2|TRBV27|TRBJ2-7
TGTGCCAGCAGTTTGTCTAGCGGGCTCTACGAGCAGTACTTC
CASSLSSGLYEQYF
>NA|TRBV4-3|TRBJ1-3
TGCGCCAGCAGCCAAGATTCAGGAATATACGCTGGAAACACCATATATTTT
CASSQDSGIYAGNTIYF
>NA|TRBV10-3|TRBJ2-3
TGTGCCATCATGTCCTTTACAGAAGGGGGAAGCACAGATACGCAGTATTTT
CAIMSFTEGGSTDTQYF
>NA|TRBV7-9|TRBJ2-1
TGTGCCAGCAGCGAGCTAGCGTCCCTCCTCTTC
CASSELASLLF
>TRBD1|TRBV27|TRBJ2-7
TGTGCCAGCAGCTTTGGGGACAGGGGGCGTTACGAGCAGTACTTC
CASSFGDRGRYEQYF
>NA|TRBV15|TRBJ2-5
TGTGCCACCAGCAGGCACCTAGGTGATGGCCAAGAGACCCAGTACTTC
CATSRHLGDGQETQYF
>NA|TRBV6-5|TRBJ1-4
TGTGCCAGCAGTTACTCGGGGGGGAGAGGCGAAAAACTGTTTTTT
CASSYSGGRGEKLFF
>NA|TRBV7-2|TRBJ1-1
TGTGCCAGCAGCTTAAGACAGAACACTGAAGCTTTCTTT
CASSLRQNTEAFF
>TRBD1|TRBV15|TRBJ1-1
TGTGCCACCAGCAGGAAGGGAAAGGACAGGGAGGAAGCTTTCTTT
CATSRKGKDREEAFF
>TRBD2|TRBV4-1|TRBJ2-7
TGCGCCAGCAGCCAAGTCTTTGCGGGAGGAGCCTACGAGCAGTACTTC
CASSQVFAGGAYEQYF
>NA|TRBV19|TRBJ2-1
TGTGCCAGTAGTATCGCTCTAGCAGGAGCACAACCCTACAATGAGCAGTTCTTC
CASSIALAGAQPYNEQFF
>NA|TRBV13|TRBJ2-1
TGTGCCAGCAGCTACCGGAGTGAGCAGTTCTTC
CASSYRSEQFF
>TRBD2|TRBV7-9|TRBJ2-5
TGTGCCAGCAGCTTAGGTCGAGCGGGGGTGGGGCAAGAGACCCAGTACTTC
CASSLGRAGVGQETQYF
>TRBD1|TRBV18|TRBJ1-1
TGTGCCAGCTCGACAGGGACCACTGAAGCTTTCTTT
CASSTGTTEAFF
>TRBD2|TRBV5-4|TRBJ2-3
TGTGCCAGCAGCCGAGGGCTAGCGGGCACAGATACGCAGTATTTT
CASSRGLAGTDTQYF
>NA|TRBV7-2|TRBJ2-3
TGTGCCAGCACCTTTGGTGGGAGCAAGGATACGCAGTATTTT
CASTFGGSKDTQYF
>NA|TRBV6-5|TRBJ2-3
TGTGCCAGCAGTACAGGGCCGGATACGCAGTATTTT
CASSTGPDTQYF
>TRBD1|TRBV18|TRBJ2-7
TGTGCCAGCTCACCTAGGACAGGCTCCTACGAGCAGTACTTC
CASSPRTGSYEQYF
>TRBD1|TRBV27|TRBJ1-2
TGTGCCAGCAGTACAGGAACAGGGGGCGGCTACACCTTC
CASSTGTGGGYTF
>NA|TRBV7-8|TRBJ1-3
TGTGCCAGCAGCTTAGCGGGCGGAAACACCATATATTTT
CASSLAGGNTIYF
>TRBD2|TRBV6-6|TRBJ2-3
TGTGCCAGCAGTTACCTCGGGGGGGGGACGCCAGATACGCAGTATTTT
CASSYLGGGTPDTQYF
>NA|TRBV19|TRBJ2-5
TGTGCCAGTAGTATAGAATGGGCTGAGACCCAGTACTTC
CASSIEWAETQYF
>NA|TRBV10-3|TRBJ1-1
TGTGCCATCAGTGAGTCCCAGGGCATGAACACTGAAGCTTTCTTT
CAISESQGMNTEAFF
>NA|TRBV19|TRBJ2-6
TGTGCCAGTAGTACGGACAGTGCCGCAGGGGCCAACGTCCTGACTTTC
CASSTDSAAGANVLTF
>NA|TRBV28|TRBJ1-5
TGTGCCAGCAGTTATACAGGGTTCGGCAATCAGCCCCAGCATTTT
CASSYTGFGNQPQHF
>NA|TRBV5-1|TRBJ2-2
TGCGCCAGCAGATCCGGACTCAACACCGGGGAGCTGTTTTTT
CASRSGLNTGELFF
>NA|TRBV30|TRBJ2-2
TGTGCCTGGAGTGTAGTTCCCGGAGTTGGAACCGGGGAGCTGTTTTTT
CAWSVVPGVGTGELFF
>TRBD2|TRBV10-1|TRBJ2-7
TGCGCCAGCAGTGGTACTAGCGGGTCCTCCTACGAGCAGTACTTC
CASSGTSGSSYEQYF
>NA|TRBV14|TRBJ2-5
TGTGCCAGCAGCCAATACGCGGAAATATTGGAGACCCAGTACTTC
CASSQYAEILETQYF
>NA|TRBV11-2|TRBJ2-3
TGTGCCAGCAGCTTAGGGGCAGGGGCAGATACGCAGTATTTT
CASSLGAGADTQYF
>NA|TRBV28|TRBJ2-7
TGTGCCAGCAGTTTCTGGCACGAGCAGTACTTC
CASSFWHEQYF
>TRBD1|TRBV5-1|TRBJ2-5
TGCGCCAGCAGCTTGGAGGGACAGGGTGGAGAGACCCAGTACTTC
CASSLEGQGGETQYF
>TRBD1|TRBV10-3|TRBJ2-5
TGTGCCATCAGTGAGGGGACAGGGGGTTTGGAAGAGACCCAGTACTTC
CAISEGTGGLEETQYF
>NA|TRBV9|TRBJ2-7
TGTGCCAGCAGCGTCGGCGGGACCCTCAAGGACGAGCAGTACTTC
CASSVGGTLKDEQYF
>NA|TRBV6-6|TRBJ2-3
TGTGCCAGCAGTTACTGGACGGGGGATACGCAGTATTTT
CASSYWTGDTQYF